This TCR beta chain was captured in a study of early T cells in non-severe SARS-CoV-2 infection (dated by TCRdb to 2020 to 2023). Concerning the study at large: TCR sequencing used bulk RNA from unsorted whole blood, so alpha and beta chains could not be paired.

The study was a case-control design nested within a healthcare worker cohort in London, UK, with weekly nasopharyngeal swab PCR tests and blood sampling. Healthcare workers were recruited between 23 and 31 March 2020, during the week of the UK lockdown, and were followed weekly for up to roughly 16 weeks. The full study reports these points: Matching against VDJdb was skewed toward anti-spike CD8 responses, likely underestimated virus-specific expansions, and missed private and CD4 specificities.

The protocol used for the library was 5' RACE. Reads for this sample came from a NextSeq 500. Unique molecular identifiers were attached to individual cDNA molecules in the TCR library protocol so that sequencing error and PCR bias could be corrected. TCR alpha and beta chains were both sequenced, and the abundances of alpha and beta sequences in each sample were closely correlated with each other. The study's own analysis went as follows. V gene, J gene and CDR3 annotation of TCR sequences was performed with Decombinator V4. Expanded TCRs were defined as changing significantly between any two time points under a Poisson model with p below 0.0001. Abundances of TCRs were expressed as counts per million after normalisation to the total number of TCRs sequenced in each sample. TRAV1-2 paired with TRAJ12, TRAJ20 or TRAJ33 defined MAIT TCRs, while TRAV10 paired with TRAJ18 defined iNKT TCRs. A search of VDJdb, accessed on 1 November 2021, was run for TCRs annotated to CMV, EBV and SARS-CoV-2, with TCRs annotated for multiple antigens excluded. TCRdb ran its own pipeline on the public reads, namely fastp trimming at Q25 and MiXCR clone calling, and kept in-frame beta chains. Each CDR3 protein gets just one entry, which takes the most common genes and DNA from the rows behind it. TCRdb's processing, not the authors', yielded these V and J calls. This sample has 88,000 or so distinct CDR3 sequences in its table, and 15% of those were observed once. The ten largest clones take up less than 7% of the sample.

V drops 5 bases and J drops 10 bases, leaving 11 bases in between. From the cysteine up to the phenylalanine, the CDR3 has a length of 11 residues. Solely the CDR3 DNA is kept, with 33 bases framed from the first base. Remarks on this clonotype: The target of this receptor is not known. It has no much larger one-base neighbor in the sample; base qualities were not kept.

The sequencing input was whole blood. The clonotype comes from an adult who was a healthcare worker with PCR-confirmed SARS-CoV-2 infection or an uninfected control (not recorded which). Recombination joined TRBV12-3 or TRBV12-4 with TRBJ1-1; the D gene is possibly TRBD1, with 6 bases matching. CDR3 protein: CASSPGTRAFF. The nucleotide sequence reads TGTGCCAGCAGTCCCGGGACACGAGCTTTCTTT.